Below, 17 T cell receptor beta chains from the same sample are listed, as sequenced in a study of T cell responses to AZD1222 COVID-19 vaccine. The repertoire was sequenced with immunoSEQ multiplex PCR; TCRdb's copy has only in-frame clones and lacks some. Of more than 100,000 clones in the sample, roughly 90% were seen once. The source was peripheral blood, collected 28 days after the second AZD1222 dose. These receptors were collected from an adult who received the AZD1222 COVID-19 vaccine.

V is TRBV18 and J is TRBJ1-2; 11 bases match TRBD1. The CDR3 sequence is 15 residues long. After removal of 2 bases from V and 4 bases from J, the junction contained 3 bases not matched to a gene. Germline CDR1 is KGHSH and CDR2 is LQKENI. The CDR3 coding sequence is TGTGCCAGCTCACCAAGGACAGGGGGCGGCTATGGCTACACCTTC. This codes for CASSPRTGGGYGYTF.

The rearrangement links TRBV6-2 or TRBV6-3 to TRBJ2-3; D call uncertain. This CDR3 comprises 13 residues. V lost 6 bases and J 14 bases, leaving 21 bases between the germline ends. Germline V lookup: CDR1 MNHEY, CDR2 SVGEGT. The CDR3 reads CASSKEISTPRYF. The CDR3 DNA reads TGTGCCAGCAGCAAGGAAATCTCCACTCCGCGGTATTTT.

The chain carries TRBV6-1 and TRBJ1-2; D gene ambiguous. Germline V gene lookup returns CDR1 MNHNS and CDR2 SASEGT. Trimming stripped 3 bases from V and 2 bases from J, with 16 bases between. There are 16 residues in the CDR3. The CDR3 loop reads CASSDLRRTTNYGYTF. The CDR3, as DNA: TGTGCCAGCAGTGACCTGAGGAGGACCACCAACTATGGCTACACCTTC.

The genes are TRBV12-3 or TRBV12-4 and TRBJ2-4; D ambiguous. This CDR3 contains 11 residues. Deletions cut 6 bases from V and 7 bases from J, with 7 bases between. CDR3 residues: CASRKLNIQYF. Here the CDR3 DNA reads TGTGCCAGCAGAAAGCTTAACATTCAGTACTTC.

This chain links TRBV3-1 (or the pseudogene TRBV3-2) with TRBJ2-2; 7 bases fit TRBD2. V was pared by 0 bases and J by 1 base, with 5 bases of the junction left unmatched. The germline CDR1 and CDR2 sequences are LGHDT and YNNKEL (reference sequence). The CDR3 runs 17 residues. The CDR3 is CASSQERGKGNTGELFF. For the CDR3, the DNA is TGTGCCAGCAGCCAAGAGCGGGGGAAGGGGAACACCGGGGAGCTGTTTTTT.

The chain recombines TRBV10-3 with TRBJ1-2; the D gene is possibly TRBD1 (6 bases). This CDR3 has 15 amino acids. Trimming left V 0 bases short and J 4 bases short, with 12 bases between. From germline, CDR1 is ENHRY and CDR2 SYGVKD. In nucleotides, the CDR3 is TGTGCCATCAGTGAGTCGCGACAGGATGTCTATGGCTACACCTTC. This translates into CAISESRQDVYGYTF.

As concerns this clone: The junction differs from germline at one of its ends, possibly a read error. The V call is TRBV7-7, the J call TRBJ1-1; possible D gene TRBD1, 5 bases. The CDR3 contains 13 residues. Germline CDR1 reads SSHAT; CDR2 reads FNYEAQ (reference sequence). CDR3 region: CASSSGPSTEAFF. CDR3 in DNA: TGTGCTAGCAGCTCGGGACCGAGCACTGAAGCTTTCTTT.

This clone has only one observation. The V and J genes are TRBV7-6 and TRBJ2-1; TRBD1 is a possible D gene (7 bases). The CDR3 totals 18 residues. Germline loops: CDR1 SGHVS, CDR2 FNYEAQ. V was pared by 3 bases and J by 4 bases, with 22 bases between. DNA of the CDR3: TGTGCCAGCAGCTTTCGTGGGCGACTAGGGGGCGCTTACAATGAGCAGTTCTTC. It codes for CASSFRGRLGGAYNEQFF.

CDR3 residues: CASSYITRPPNEQFF. CDR3 DNA: TGTGCCAGCAGTTACATTACTAGACCCCCCAATGAGCAGTTCTTC. This rearrangement joins TRBV6-5 to TRBJ2-1, with TRBD2 as a possible D gene (5 bases). CDR1 is MNHEY and CDR2 is SVGAGI in the germline V gene. Deletions cut 2 bases from V and 6 bases from J, with 14 bases between. The CDR3 sequence is 15 residues long.

This chain joins TRBV6-2 or TRBV6-3 and TRBJ1-5; D is unresolved. Germline-derived CDR1 and CDR2 are MNHEY and SVGEGT. V was trimmed by 3 bases and J by 5 bases, leaving 11 bases between them. The CDR3 length is 14 residues. The CDR3 reads CASSYEIGDQPQHF. CDR3 DNA: TGTGCCAGCAGTTATGAGATTGGGGATCAGCCCCAGCATTTT.

The V and J genes are TRBV27 and TRBJ1-5; D not certain. Trimming took 5 bases from V and 3 from J, leaving 17 bases between them. The germline gives CDR1 MNHEY, CDR2 SMNVEV (reference sequence). The CDR3 is 16 amino acids. The CDR3 nucleotides read TGTGCCAGCAGTCTACTCGCTGACCGTATCAATCAGCCCCAGCATTTT. Translating it yields CASSLLADRINQPQHF.

The V gene is TRBV18, the J gene TRBJ2-2; TRBD1 aligns across 7 bases. The CDR3 runs to 15 residues. The germline V gene encodes CDR1 KGHSH and CDR2 LQKENI. The V gene end was trimmed by 6 bases and the J gene end by 1 base; junction bases not matched to a gene: 5. This CDR3 reads CASSPGTVNTGELFF. As DNA, the CDR3 is TGTGCCAGCTCCCCCGGGACAGTGAACACCGGGGAGCTGTTTTTT.

The V gene is TRBV30, the J gene TRBJ2-7, with no clear D. V gave up 3 bases and J gave up 0 bases, with 6 bases separating them. Per the germline V gene, CDR1 is GTSNPN and CDR2 is SVGIG (reference sequence). The CDR3 has 12 amino acids. The CDR3 region has the DNA TGTGCCTGGAGGGGGAACTCCTACGAGCAGTACTTC. This sequence encodes CAWRGNSYEQYF.

DNA of the CDR3: TGTGCCAGCAGCGGAGGACAGGGGGACCGTGGCTACACCTTC. Amino acid sequence: CASSGGQGDRGYTF. J is TRBJ1-2 and V is TRBV9; 10 bases are a match to TRBD1. J gave up 7 bases and V 3 bases, and 6 bases lay outside the gene matches. The CDR3 extends over 14 amino acids. Germline CDR1 is SGDLS and CDR2 is YYNGEE. The full variable domain, with the rest looked up from reference TRBV9 and TRBJ1-2, is DSGVTQTPKHLITATGQRVTLRCSPRSGDLSVYWYQQSLDQGLQFLIQYYNGEERAKGNILERFSAQQFPDLHSELNLSSLELGDSALYFCASSGGQGDRGYTFGSGTRLTVV.

V gene TRBV6-5 combines with J gene TRBJ1-2; possible D gene TRBD1, 6 bases. CDR1 MNHEY and CDR2 SVGAGI come from the germline V gene. The V end lost 0 bases, the J end lost 5 bases, and 13 bases lay between the germline ends. This CDR3 has 15 amino acids. The CDR3 region is CASSYSQGKRYGYTF. The CDR3 DNA reads as TGTGCCAGCAGTTACTCGCAGGGGAAGAGATATGGCTACACCTTC.

The J gene is TRBJ1-5, the V gene TRBV28; D might be TRBD1 (6 bases). The length of the CDR3 is 15 residues. Deletions cut 3 bases from V and 4 bases from J, with 13 bases between. Germline V gives CDR1 MDHEN, CDR2 SYDVKM. CDR3 nucleotide sequence: TGTGCCAGCAGTTTTCGGGGGGCTTTGAATCAGCCCCAGCATTTT. It yields the protein CASSFRGALNQPQHF.

The chain recombines TRBV18 with TRBJ2-7, with TRBD1 matching 8 bases. This CDR3 contains 13 residues. The germline gives CDR1 KGHSH, CDR2 LQKENI. The ends lost 6 bases at V and 5 bases at J; junction bases unmatched: 6. The CDR3 protein is CASSVDRDDEQYF. CDR3 DNA: TGTGCCAGCTCCGTGGACAGGGACGACGAGCAGTACTTC. The variable domain in full, completed from reference TRBV18 and TRBJ2-7, reads NAGVMQNPRHLVRRRGQEARLRCSPMKGHSHVYWYRQLPEEGLKFMVYLQKENIIDESGMPKERFSAEFPKEGPSILRIQQVVRGDSAAYFCASSVDRDDEQYFGPGTRLTVT.